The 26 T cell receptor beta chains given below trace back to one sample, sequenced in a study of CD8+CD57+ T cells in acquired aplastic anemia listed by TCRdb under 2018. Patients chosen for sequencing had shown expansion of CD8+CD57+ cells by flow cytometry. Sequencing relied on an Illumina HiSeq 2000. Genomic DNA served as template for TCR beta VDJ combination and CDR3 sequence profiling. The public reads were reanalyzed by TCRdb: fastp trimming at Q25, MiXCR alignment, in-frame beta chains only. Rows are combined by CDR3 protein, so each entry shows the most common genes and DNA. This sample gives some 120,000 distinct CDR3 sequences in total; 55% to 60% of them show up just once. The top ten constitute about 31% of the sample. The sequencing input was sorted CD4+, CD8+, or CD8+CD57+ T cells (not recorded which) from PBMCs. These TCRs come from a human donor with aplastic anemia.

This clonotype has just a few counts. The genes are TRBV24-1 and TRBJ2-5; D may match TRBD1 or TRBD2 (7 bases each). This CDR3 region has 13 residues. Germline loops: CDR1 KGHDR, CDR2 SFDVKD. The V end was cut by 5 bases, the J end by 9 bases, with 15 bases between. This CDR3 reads CATSGAGGEAQYF. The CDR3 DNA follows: TGTGCCACCAGTGGGGCAGGGGGGGAGGCCCAGTACTTC.

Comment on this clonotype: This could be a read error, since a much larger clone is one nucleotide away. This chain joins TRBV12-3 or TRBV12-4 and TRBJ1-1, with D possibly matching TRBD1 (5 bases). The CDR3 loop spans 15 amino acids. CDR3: CASNILSRGFTDAFF. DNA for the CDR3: TGTGCCAGCAACATTCTTAGTCGGGGGTTCACTGATGCTTTCTTT.

The CDR3 nucleotides read TGTGCCAGCAGCTCACAGGGGGAGGTCTATGGCTACACCTTC. Amino acid sequence: CASSSQGEVYGYTF. V gene TRBV7-9 combines with J gene TRBJ1-2; 8 nucleotides agree with TRBD1. The CDR3 has 14 amino acids. Trimming cost V 4 bases and J 4 bases; bases outside gene matches: 5. Germline CDR1 SEHNR, CDR2 FQNEAQ (reference sequence).

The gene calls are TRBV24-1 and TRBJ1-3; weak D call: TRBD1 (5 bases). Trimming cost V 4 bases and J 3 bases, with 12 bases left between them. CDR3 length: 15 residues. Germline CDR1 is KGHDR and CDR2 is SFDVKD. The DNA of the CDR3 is TGTGCCACCAGTGACCCCCGGGACGGTGGAAACACCATATATTTT. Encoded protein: CATSDPRDGGNTIYF.

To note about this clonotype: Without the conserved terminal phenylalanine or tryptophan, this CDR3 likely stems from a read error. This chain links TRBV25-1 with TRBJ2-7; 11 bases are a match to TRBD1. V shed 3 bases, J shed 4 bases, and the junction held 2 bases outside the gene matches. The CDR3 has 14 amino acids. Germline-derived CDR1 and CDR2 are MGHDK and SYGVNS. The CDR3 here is CASSDGQGAYEQYS. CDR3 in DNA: TGTGCCAGCAGTGATGGACAGGGGGCTTACGAGCAGTACTCC.

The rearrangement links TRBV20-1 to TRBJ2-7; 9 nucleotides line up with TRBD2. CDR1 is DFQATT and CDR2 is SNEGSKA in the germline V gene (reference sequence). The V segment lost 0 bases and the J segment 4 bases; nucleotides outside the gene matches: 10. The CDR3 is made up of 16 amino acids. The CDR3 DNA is TGCAGTGCTAGAGATTTGGCGGGGGGGCCCTTTTACGAGCAGTACTTC. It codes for CSARDLAGGPFYEQYF.

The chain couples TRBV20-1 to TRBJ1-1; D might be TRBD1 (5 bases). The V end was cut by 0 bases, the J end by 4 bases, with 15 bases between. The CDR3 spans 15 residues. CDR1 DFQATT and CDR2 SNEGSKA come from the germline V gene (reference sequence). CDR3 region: CSARDPGGGSTEAFF. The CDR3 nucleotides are TGCAGTGCTAGAGATCCTGGGGGGGGGAGCACTGAAGCTTTCTTT.

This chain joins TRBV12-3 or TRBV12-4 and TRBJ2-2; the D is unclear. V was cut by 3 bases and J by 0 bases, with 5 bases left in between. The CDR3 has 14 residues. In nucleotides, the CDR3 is TGTGCCAGCAGTTTTGTGCCGAACACCGGGGAGCTGTTTTTT. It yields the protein CASSFVPNTGELFF.

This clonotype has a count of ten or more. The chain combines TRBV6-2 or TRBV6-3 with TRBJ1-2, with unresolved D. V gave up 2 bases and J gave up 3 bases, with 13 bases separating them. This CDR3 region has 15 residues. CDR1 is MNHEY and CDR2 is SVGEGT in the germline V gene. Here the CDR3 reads CASSYAERSYYGYTF. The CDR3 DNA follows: TGTGCCAGCAGTTACGCCGAAAGGTCTTACTATGGCTACACCTTC.

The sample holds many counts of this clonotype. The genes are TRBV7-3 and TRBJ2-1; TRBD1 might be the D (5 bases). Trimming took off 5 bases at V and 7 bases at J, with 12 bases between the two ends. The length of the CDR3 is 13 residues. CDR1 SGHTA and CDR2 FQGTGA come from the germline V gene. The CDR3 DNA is TGTGCCAGCAGCGTAGACAGTTCGAATGAGCAGTTCTTC. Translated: CASSVDSSNEQFF.

The CDR3 DNA sequence: TGTGCCAGCAGTCGCTGGACGGAAGCTTTCTTT. Protein sequence: CASSRWTEAFF. The rearrangement links TRBV6-1 to TRBJ1-1; D unclear. V was pared by 5 bases and J by 8 bases, with 9 bases between. The germline V gene encodes CDR1 MNHNS and CDR2 SASEGT. This CDR3 is built from 11 residues.

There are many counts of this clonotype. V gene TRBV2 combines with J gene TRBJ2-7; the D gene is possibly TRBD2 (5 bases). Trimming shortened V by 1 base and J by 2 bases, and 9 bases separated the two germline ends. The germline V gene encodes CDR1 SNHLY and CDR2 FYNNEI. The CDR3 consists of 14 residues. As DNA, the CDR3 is TGTGCCAGCAGTGAAGGCCAGAGGGCCTACGAGCAGTACTTC. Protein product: CASSEGQRAYEQYF.

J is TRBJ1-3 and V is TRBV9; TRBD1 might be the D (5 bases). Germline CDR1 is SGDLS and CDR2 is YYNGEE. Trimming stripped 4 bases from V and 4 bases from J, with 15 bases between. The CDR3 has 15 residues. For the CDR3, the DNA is TGTGCCAGCAGCCACGGACTTCCAGGGGGAAACACCATATATTTT. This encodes CASSHGLPGGNTIYF.

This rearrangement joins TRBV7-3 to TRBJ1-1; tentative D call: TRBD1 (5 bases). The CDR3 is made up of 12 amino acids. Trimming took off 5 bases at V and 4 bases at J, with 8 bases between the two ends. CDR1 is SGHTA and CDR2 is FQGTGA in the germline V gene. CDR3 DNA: TGTGCCAGCAGCGTGGGGGGCACTGAAGCTTTCTTT. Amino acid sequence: CASSVGGTEAFF.

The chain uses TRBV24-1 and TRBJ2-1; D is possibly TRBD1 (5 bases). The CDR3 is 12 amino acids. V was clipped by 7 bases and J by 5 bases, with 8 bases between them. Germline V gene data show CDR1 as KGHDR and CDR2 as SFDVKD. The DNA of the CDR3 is TGTGCCACCAGCTTCAGGGACAATGAGCAGTTCTTC. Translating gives CATSFRDNEQFF.

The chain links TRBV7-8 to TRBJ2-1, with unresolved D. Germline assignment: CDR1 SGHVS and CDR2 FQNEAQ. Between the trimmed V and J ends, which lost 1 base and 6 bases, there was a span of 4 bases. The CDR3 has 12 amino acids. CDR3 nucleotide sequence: TGTGCCAGCAGCTTAGATCGCAATGAGCAGTTCTTC. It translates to CASSLDRNEQFF. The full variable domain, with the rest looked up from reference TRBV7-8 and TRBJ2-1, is GAGVSQSPRYKVAKRGQDVALRCDPISGHVSLFWYQQALGQGPEFLTYFQNEAQLDKSGLPSDRFFAERPEGSVSTLKIQRTQQEDSAVYLCASSLDRNEQFFGPGTRLTVL.

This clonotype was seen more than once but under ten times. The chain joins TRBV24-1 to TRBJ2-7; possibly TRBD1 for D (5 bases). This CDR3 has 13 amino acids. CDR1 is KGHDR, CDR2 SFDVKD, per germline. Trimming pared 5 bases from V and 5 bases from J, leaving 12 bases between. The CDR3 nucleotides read TGTGCCACCAGTGGGGGCTCACGGGACGAGCAGTACTTC. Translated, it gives CATSGGSRDEQYF.

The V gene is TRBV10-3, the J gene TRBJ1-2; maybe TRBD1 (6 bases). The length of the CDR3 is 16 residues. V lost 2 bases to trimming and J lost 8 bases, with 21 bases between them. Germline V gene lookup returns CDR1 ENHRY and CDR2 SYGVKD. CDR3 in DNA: TGTGCCATCAGTGAGGGGAACAGGGATCCCAGGCGCGGCTACACCTTC. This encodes CAISEGNRDPRRGYTF.

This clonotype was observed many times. The CDR3 sequence is CASSEPEQADYGYTF. The DNA for the CDR3 is TGTGCCAGCAGTGAACCAGAACAGGCAGACTATGGCTACACCTTC. This chain links TRBV2 with TRBJ1-2; D is possibly TRBD1 (5 bases). The CDR3 spans 15 residues. V lost 2 bases and J 3 bases, leaving 13 bases between the germline ends. Germline values: CDR1 SNHLY, CDR2 FYNNEI.

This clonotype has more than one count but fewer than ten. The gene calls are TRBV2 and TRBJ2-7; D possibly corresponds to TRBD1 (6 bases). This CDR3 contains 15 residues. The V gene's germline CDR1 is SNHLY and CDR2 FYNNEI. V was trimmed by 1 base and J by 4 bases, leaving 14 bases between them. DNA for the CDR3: TGTGCCAGCAGTGAAGTTACCGGGACAACATACGAGCAGTACTTC. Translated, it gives CASSEVTGTTYEQYF. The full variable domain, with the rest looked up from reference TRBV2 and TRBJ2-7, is EPEVTQTPSHQVTQMGQEVILRCVPISNHLYFYWYRQILGQKVEFLVSFYNNEISEKSEIFDDQFSVERPDGSNFTLKIRSTKLEDSAMYFCASSEVTGTTYEQYFGPGTRLTVT.

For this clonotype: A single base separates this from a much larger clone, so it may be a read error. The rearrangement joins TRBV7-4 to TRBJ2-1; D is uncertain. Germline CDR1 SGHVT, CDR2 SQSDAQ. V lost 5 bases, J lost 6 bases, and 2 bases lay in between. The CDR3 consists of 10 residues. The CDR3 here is CASSPNEQFF. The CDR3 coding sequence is TGTGCCAGCAGCCCCAATGAGCAGTTCTTC.

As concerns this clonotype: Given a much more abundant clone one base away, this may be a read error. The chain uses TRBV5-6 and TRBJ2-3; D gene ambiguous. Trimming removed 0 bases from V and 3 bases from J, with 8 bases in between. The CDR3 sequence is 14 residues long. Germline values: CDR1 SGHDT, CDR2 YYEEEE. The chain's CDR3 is CASSLDSGTDTQYF. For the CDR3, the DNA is TGTGCCAGCAGCTTGGACAGTGGTACAGATACGCAGTATTTT.

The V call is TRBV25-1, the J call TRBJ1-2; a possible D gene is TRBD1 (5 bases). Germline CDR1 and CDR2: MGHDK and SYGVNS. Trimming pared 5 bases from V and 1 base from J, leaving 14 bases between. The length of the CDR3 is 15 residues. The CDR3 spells CASSHPQTDNYGYTF. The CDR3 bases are TGTGCCAGCAGTCATCCTCAGACAGATAACTATGGCTACACCTTC.

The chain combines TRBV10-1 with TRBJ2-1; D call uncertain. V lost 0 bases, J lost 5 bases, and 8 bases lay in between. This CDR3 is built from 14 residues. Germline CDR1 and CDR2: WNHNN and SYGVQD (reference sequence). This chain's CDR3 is CASSESVANNEQFF. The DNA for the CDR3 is TGCGCCAGCAGTGAGTCAGTCGCCAACAATGAGCAGTTCTTC.

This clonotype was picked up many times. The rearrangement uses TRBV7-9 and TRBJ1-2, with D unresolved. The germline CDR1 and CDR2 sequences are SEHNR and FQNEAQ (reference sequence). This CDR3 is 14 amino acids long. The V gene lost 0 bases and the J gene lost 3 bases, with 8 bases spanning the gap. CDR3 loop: CASSLAARDYGYTF. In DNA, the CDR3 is TGTGCCAGCAGCTTAGCAGCACGGGACTATGGCTACACCTTC.

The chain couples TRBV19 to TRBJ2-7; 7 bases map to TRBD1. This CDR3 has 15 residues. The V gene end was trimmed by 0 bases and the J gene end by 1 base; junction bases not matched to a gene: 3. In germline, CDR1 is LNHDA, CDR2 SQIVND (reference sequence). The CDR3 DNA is TGTGCCAGTAGTATAGAGGCAGGGGGTTCCTACGAGCAGTACTTC. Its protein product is CASSIEAGGSYEQYF.